These T cell receptor beta chains were read from a single sample in a study of blood T cell repertoires in COVID-19. Measured with immunoSEQ multiplex PCR; TCRdb has only the in-frame clones, and not every one. This table holds 470,000 or so clones, roughly 85% found once. The sequencing input was PBMCs or T cells enriched from blood (not recorded which). The receptors shown here come from a woman aged 18-29 years with acute COVID-19. Both conserved end residues are part of each CDR3. The order of the fields is clone size, J gene, V gene, D gene, CDR3 DNA, CDR3 protein. A D gene is named only where the DNA matches it firmly. Rows may omit the clone size; those that give it use once, few, many or a size class.

clone_size: -; j_call: TRBJ1-4; v_call: TRBV18; d_call: -; cdr3_nt: TGTGCCAGCTCCCGGACTTCTAATGAAAAACTGTTTTTT; cdr3_aa: CASSRTSNEKLFF
clone_size: -; j_call: TRBJ1-5; v_call: TRBV19; d_call: -; cdr3_nt: TGTGCCAGTACCGGTTGGCGACAAACAGGGAATAGGGGACGTCAGCCCCAGCATTTT; cdr3_aa: CASTGWRQTGNRGRQPQHF
clone_size: few; j_call: TRBJ2-5; v_call: TRBV24-1; d_call: TRBD2; cdr3_nt: TGTGCCACCAGTGAGAATCGGGGGGGCGTAGAGACCCAGTACTTC; cdr3_aa: CATSENRGGVETQYF
clone_size: -; j_call: TRBJ1-2; v_call: TRBV14; d_call: TRBD1; cdr3_nt: TGTGCCAGCAGCCGAACAGGGGGCTATGGCTACACCTTC; cdr3_aa: CASSRTGGYGYTF
clone_size: -; j_call: TRBJ2-1; v_call: TRBV5-1; d_call: TRBD2; cdr3_nt: TGCGCCAGCAGCTTGGAGGGACTAGGACGCAATGAGCAGTTCTTC; cdr3_aa: CASSLEGLGRNEQFF
clone_size: -; j_call: TRBJ1-1; v_call: TRBV12-3/TRBV12-4; d_call: -; cdr3_nt: TGTGCCAGCAGCCCTACAGGGCGCACTGAAGCTTTCTTT; cdr3_aa: CASSPTGRTEAFF
clone_size: -; j_call: TRBJ2-7; v_call: TRBV11-2; d_call: -; cdr3_nt: TGTGCCAGCAGCTTACCCGGGAAGAGCTCCTACGAGCAGTACTTC; cdr3_aa: CASSLPGKSSYEQYF
clone_size: many; j_call: TRBJ1-1; v_call: TRBV29-1; d_call: -; cdr3_nt: TGCAGCGTTCGGACAGATCTAAACACTGAAGCTTTCTTT; cdr3_aa: CSVRTDLNTEAFF
clone_size: many; j_call: TRBJ2-7; v_call: TRBV24-1; d_call: -; cdr3_nt: TGTGCCACCAGTGATGCTCACGGACACCCCTACGAGCAGTACTTC; cdr3_aa: CATSDAHGHPYEQYF
clone_size: -; j_call: TRBJ2-3; v_call: TRBV29-1; d_call: -; cdr3_nt: TGCAGCGTTGAAGAAAGGTTTTCGGGGTCGGCAGATACGCAGTATTTT; cdr3_aa: CSVEERFSGSADTQYF
clone_size: -; j_call: TRBJ1-1; v_call: TRBV4-1; d_call: -; cdr3_nt: TGCGCCAGCAGCCAAGCAGGGAAGAACACTGAAGCTTTCTTT; cdr3_aa: CASSQAGKNTEAFF
clone_size: -; j_call: TRBJ1-2; v_call: TRBV18; d_call: -; cdr3_nt: TGTGCCAGCTCACCAGGACTCTATGGCTACACCTTC; cdr3_aa: CASSPGLYGYTF
clone_size: -; j_call: TRBJ1-2; v_call: TRBV5-6; d_call: TRBD1; cdr3_nt: TGTGCCAGCAGCTTGGACAGGGGTAACTATGGCTACACCTTC; cdr3_aa: CASSLDRGNYGYTF
clone_size: -; j_call: TRBJ2-3; v_call: TRBV9; d_call: TRBD2; cdr3_nt: TGTGCCAGCAGCGTAGCGGCTACGGGGGGGACAGATACGCAGTATTTT; cdr3_aa: CASSVAATGGTDTQYF
clone_size: -; j_call: TRBJ2-7; v_call: TRBV6-6; d_call: -; cdr3_nt: TGTGCCAGCAGGGCGGACAACATCCTCTTC; cdr3_aa: CASRADNILF
clone_size: -; j_call: TRBJ1-3; v_call: TRBV14; d_call: -; cdr3_nt: TGTGCCAGCAGCCAAGGGCTCTCTGGAAACACCATATATTTT; cdr3_aa: CASSQGLSGNTIYF
clone_size: many; j_call: TRBJ1-3; v_call: TRBV10-1; d_call: -; cdr3_nt: TGCGCCATCACTCGTTTCTTAGGAAACACCATATATTTT; cdr3_aa: CAITRFLGNTIYF
clone_size: -; j_call: TRBJ1-4; v_call: TRBV5-6; d_call: TRBD1; cdr3_nt: TGTGCCAGCAGCACCGGGACAGGGTCGGGTTATGAAAAACTGTTTTTT; cdr3_aa: CASSTGTGSGYEKLFF
clone_size: -; j_call: TRBJ2-3; v_call: TRBV12-3/TRBV12-4; d_call: -; cdr3_nt: TGTGCCAGCAGTTTCGCAGATACGCAGTATTTT; cdr3_aa: CASSFADTQYF
clone_size: -; j_call: TRBJ2-7; v_call: TRBV4-3; d_call: TRBD2; cdr3_nt: TGCGCCAGCAGCCAAGAAACGGGCGGGAGGGACTCCTACGAGCAGTACTTC; cdr3_aa: CASSQETGGRDSYEQYF
clone_size: -; j_call: TRBJ2-2; v_call: TRBV9; d_call: TRBD1; cdr3_nt: TGTGCCAGCAGCGTAGAGTTTAGGGGGCCGGCCGGGGAGCTGTTTTTT; cdr3_aa: CASSVEFRGPAGELFF